Many counts were recorded for the clone carrying this TCR beta chain. Its cognate antigen is unknown. This entry comes from a study of T cells in Graves' hyperthyroidism and ophthalmopathy. The PBMCs studied were ones that came from about 9.9 ml fresh peripheral blood. Researchers amplified the TCR beta CDR3 regions from RNA transcripts. When the TCR CDR3 underwent first-round RT-PCR, the HTBI primer set was used. TCRdb re-derived calls from the multiplex PCR reads in MiXCR, one entry per CDR3 protein. The sample consists of a few hundred thousand distinct CDR3 sequences, around 15% of them appearing once. V lost 7 bases, J lost 4 bases, and 6 bases lay in between. CDR3 length equals 11 residues. Germline CDR1 is KGHDR and CDR2 is SFDVKD. Study-wide results and caveats: It was a median approximately 6.9 months before onset that the model predicted ophthalmopathy.

This chain connects TRBV24-1 to TRBJ1-2; D not certain. The TCR sequence derives from a woman younger than 35 with Graves' hyperthyroidism. Sequenced input: blood. The CDR3 DNA follows: TGTGCCACCAGGGGTTTCTATGGCTACACCTTC. This sequence encodes CATRGFYGYTF.